This T cell receptor beta chain was identified in a study of cytomegalovirus exposure and HLA in healthy donors. V lost 4 bases and J lost 6; bases outside the gene matches: 11. Germline V gene sequence: CDR1 SGDLS, CDR2 YYNGEE. The CDR3 totals 15 residues. The data were produced by immunoSEQ multiplex PCR, yet TCRdb's version contains in-frame clones alone and is incomplete. In the table there are tens of thousands of clones, about 93% of which are singletons. The sample comprised PBMCs. The chain joins TRBV9 to TRBJ1-1; 8 bases are a match to TRBD1. The receptor comes from a man aged 18 to 35 in good health and CMV-seronegative. The CDR3 region is CASSSTGQGGAEAFF. CDR3 sequence (DNA): TGTGCCAGCAGCTCAACCGGACAGGGTGGCGCTGAAGCTTTCTTT.